These T cell receptor beta chains were read from a single sample in a study of metastatic and nonmetastatic thyroid tumors. TCRdb used MiXCR to call clones anew from the PCR reads. The data show 30,000 or so clones, around a quarter seen once. Sequenced material: blood. All receptors derive from a female donor with papillary thyroid cancer or a benign thyroid nodule (not recorded which). Some clones in this sample may be carry-over from other donors' samples. Each CDR3 is given with its conserved first and last residue. D genes are given only for firm matches. Size is stated for part of the rows, as once, few or many counts, or as a class when the clone is expanded.

J gene: TRBJ2-1; clone size: -; V gene: TRBV5-1; D gene: TRBD2; CDR3 length: 16; CDR3 DNA: TGCGCCAGCAGCTTGGAAACTAGCGGGAGTAATAGTGAGCAGTTCTTC; CDR3 protein: CASSLETSGSNSEQFF
J gene: TRBJ1-2; clone size: -; V gene: TRBV6-1; D gene: TRBD1; CDR3 length: 15; CDR3 DNA: TGTGCCAGTTATAGCGGGGACAGGGCTAGCCATGGCTACACCTTC; CDR3 protein: CASYSGDRASHGYTF
J gene: TRBJ2-1; clone size: many; V gene: TRBV4-1; D gene: -; CDR3 length: 15; CDR3 DNA: TGCGCCAGCAGCCAAACGGGCCCAGCCCCACATGAGCAGTTCTTC; CDR3 protein: CASSQTGPAPHEQFF
J gene: TRBJ2-7; clone size: many; V gene: TRBV5-4; D gene: -; CDR3 length: 15; CDR3 DNA: TGTGCCAGCACTAATCCGGGGGCCCTCGGCTACGAGCAGTACTTC; CDR3 protein: CASTNPGALGYEQYF
J gene: TRBJ1-1; clone size: once; V gene: TRBV10-1; D gene: TRBD1; CDR3 length: 14; CDR3 DNA: TGCGCCAGCAGTGTCCAGGGGGATAGGTCTGAAGCTTTCTTT; CDR3 protein: CASSVQGDRSEAFF
J gene: TRBJ2-5; clone size: few; V gene: TRBV6-1; D gene: -; CDR3 length: 15; CDR3 DNA: TGTGCCAGCAGAACATTACCGGGGTTTGTGGAGACCCAGTACTTC; CDR3 protein: CASRTLPGFVETQYF
J gene: TRBJ1-2; clone size: -; V gene: TRBV30; D gene: TRBD1; CDR3 length: 14; CDR3 DNA: TGTGCCTGGAAGCCTCGGGACAGGCAGGGTGGCTACACCTTC; CDR3 protein: CAWKPRDRQGGYTF
J gene: TRBJ2-7; clone size: -; V gene: TRBV12-3/TRBV12-4; D gene: TRBD2; CDR3 length: 15; CDR3 DNA: TGTGCCAGCAGTCATGGACTAGCGGGAGCCTACGAGCAGTACTTC; CDR3 protein: CASSHGLAGAYEQYF
J gene: TRBJ1-6; clone size: -; V gene: TRBV20-1; D gene: -; CDR3 length: 16; CDR3 DNA: TGCAGTGCTAGAGTAGGGACCCAAAGGCGGATTTCACCCCTCCACTTT; CDR3 protein: CSARVGTQRRISPLHF
J gene: TRBJ2-2; clone size: few; V gene: TRBV10-2; D gene: -; CDR3 length: 13; CDR3 DNA: TGCGCCAGCAGTAAGACGAACACCGGGGAGCTGTTTTTT; CDR3 protein: CASSKTNTGELFF
J gene: TRBJ1-5; clone size: few; V gene: TRBV12-3/TRBV12-4; D gene: -; CDR3 length: 13; CDR3 DNA: TGTGCCAGCAGTTCCCCGGACCGTCAGCCCCAGCATTTT; CDR3 protein: CASSSPDRQPQHF
J gene: TRBJ1-6; clone size: medium-sized; V gene: TRBV28; D gene: -; CDR3 length: 16; CDR3 DNA: TGTGCCAGCAGTCTGCCGGGGGGAGGACATAATTCACCCCTCCACTTT; CDR3 protein: CASSLPGGGHNSPLHF
J gene: TRBJ1-1; clone size: many; V gene: TRBV4-1; D gene: -; CDR3 length: 13; CDR3 DNA: TGCGCCAGCAGCCAAGGACCGGGACCTGAAGCTTTCTTT; CDR3 protein: CASSQGPGPEAFF
J gene: TRBJ2-3; clone size: few; V gene: TRBV2; D gene: -; CDR3 length: 15; CDR3 DNA: TGTGCCAGCAGCGAGACGGGATCTAGCACAGATACGCAGTATTTT; CDR3 protein: CASSETGSSTDTQYF
J gene: TRBJ2-7; clone size: many; V gene: TRBV20-1; D gene: -; CDR3 length: 13; CDR3 DNA: TGCAGTGCTACCCGCGAAGGTTTGTACGAGCAGTACTTC; CDR3 protein: CSATREGLYEQYF
J gene: TRBJ2-1; clone size: medium-sized; V gene: TRBV27; D gene: TRBD2; CDR3 length: 15; CDR3 DNA: TGTGCCAGCAGGCTTAGCGGGAAGTGGGCGAATGAGCAGTTCTTC; CDR3 protein: CASRLSGKWANEQFF
J gene: TRBJ2-1; clone size: few; V gene: TRBV27; D gene: -; CDR3 length: 14; CDR3 DNA: TGTGCCAGCACCCCAGGGATCTCCTACAATGAGCAGTTCTTC; CDR3 protein: CASTPGISYNEQFF
J gene: TRBJ2-3; clone size: few; V gene: TRBV7-2; D gene: -; CDR3 length: 11; CDR3 DNA: TGTGCCACCCCTGTCTTAGATACGCAGTATTTT; CDR3 protein: CATPVLDTQYF
J gene: TRBJ2-5; clone size: -; V gene: TRBV24-1; D gene: -; CDR3 length: 13; CDR3 DNA: TGTGCCACCAGTACCGGGGCCCAAGAGACCCAGTACTTC; CDR3 protein: CATSTGAQETQYF
J gene: TRBJ2-5; clone size: -; V gene: TRBV2; D gene: TRBD2; CDR3 length: 15; CDR3 DNA: TGTGCCAGCAGTGAAGGGAGCGGGAGAGTGGAGACCCAGTACTTC; CDR3 protein: CASSEGSGRVETQYF
J gene: TRBJ2-1; clone size: few; V gene: TRBV28; D gene: -; CDR3 length: 14; CDR3 DNA: TGTGTCAGCATTTTAAATTTTGGGGGCGGGGGGCAGTTCTTC; CDR3 protein: CVSILNFGGGGQFF
J gene: TRBJ1-6; clone size: many; V gene: TRBV9; D gene: -; CDR3 length: 15; CDR3 DNA: TGTGCCAGCAGCGTAGACACAGGGCGCAATTCACCCCTCCACTTT; CDR3 protein: CASSVDTGRNSPLHF
J gene: TRBJ1-5; clone size: many; V gene: TRBV16; D gene: -; CDR3 length: 17; CDR3 DNA: TGTGCCAGCAGCCAAGGGGGGGGGCCGCAAAGTAATCAGCCCCAGCATTTT; CDR3 protein: CASSQGGGPQSNQPQHF
J gene: TRBJ2-5; clone size: many; V gene: TRBV5-1; D gene: TRBD2; CDR3 length: 17; CDR3 DNA: TGCGCCAGCAGCTTGGCTGATAGCGGGAGGGCTCAAGAGACCCAGTACTTC; CDR3 protein: CASSLADSGRAQETQYF
J gene: TRBJ2-3; clone size: -; V gene: TRBV11-2; D gene: TRBD2; CDR3 length: 16; CDR3 DNA: TGTGCCAGTAGCTTCGGACTAGAGGGAGGGGCAGATACGCAGTATTTT; CDR3 protein: CASSFGLEGGADTQYF
J gene: TRBJ2-3; clone size: many; V gene: TRBV29-1; D gene: -; CDR3 length: 17; CDR3 DNA: TGCAGCGTTGGAGGACAGCGGGGTCGTGGTAGCACAGATACGCAGTATTTT; CDR3 protein: CSVGGQRGRGSTDTQYF